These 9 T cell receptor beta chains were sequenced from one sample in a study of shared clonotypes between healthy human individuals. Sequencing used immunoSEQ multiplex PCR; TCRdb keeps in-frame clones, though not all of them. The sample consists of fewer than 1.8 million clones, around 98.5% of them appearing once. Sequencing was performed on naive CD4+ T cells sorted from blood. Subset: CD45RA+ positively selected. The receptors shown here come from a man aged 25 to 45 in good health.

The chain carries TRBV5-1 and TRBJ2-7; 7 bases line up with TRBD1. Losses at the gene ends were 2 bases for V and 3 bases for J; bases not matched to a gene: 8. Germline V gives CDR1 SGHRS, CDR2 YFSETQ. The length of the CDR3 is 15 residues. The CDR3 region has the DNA TGCGCCAGCAGCTTCGGGACAGCCCTCAACTACGAGCAGTACTTC. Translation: CASSFGTALNYEQYF.

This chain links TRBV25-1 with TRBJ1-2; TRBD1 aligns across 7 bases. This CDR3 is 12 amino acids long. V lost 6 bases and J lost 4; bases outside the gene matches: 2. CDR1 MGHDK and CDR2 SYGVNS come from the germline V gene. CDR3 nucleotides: TGTGCCAGCAGCGGGACAGTCTATGGCTACACCTTC. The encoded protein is CASSGTVYGYTF.

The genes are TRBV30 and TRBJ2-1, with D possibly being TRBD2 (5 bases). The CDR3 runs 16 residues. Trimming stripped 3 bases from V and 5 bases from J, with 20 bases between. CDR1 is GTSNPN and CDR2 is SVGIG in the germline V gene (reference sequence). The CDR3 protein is CAWSQGRRIGNNEQFF. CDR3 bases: TGTGCCTGGAGCCAAGGTAGGAGGATTGGGAACAATGAGCAGTTCTTC.

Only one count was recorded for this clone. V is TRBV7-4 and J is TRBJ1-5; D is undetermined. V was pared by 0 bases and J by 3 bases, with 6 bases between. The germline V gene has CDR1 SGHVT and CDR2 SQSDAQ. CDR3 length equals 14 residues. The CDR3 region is CASSLASLNQPQHF. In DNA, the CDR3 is TGTGCCAGCAGCTTAGCCAGCCTCAATCAGCCCCAGCATTTT.

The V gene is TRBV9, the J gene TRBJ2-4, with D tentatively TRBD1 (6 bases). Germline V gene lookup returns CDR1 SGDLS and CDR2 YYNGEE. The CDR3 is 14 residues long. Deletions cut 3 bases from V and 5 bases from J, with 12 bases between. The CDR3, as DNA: TGTGCCAGCAGCGCCGGGACACCTGAAAACATTCAGTACTTC. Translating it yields CASSAGTPENIQYF.

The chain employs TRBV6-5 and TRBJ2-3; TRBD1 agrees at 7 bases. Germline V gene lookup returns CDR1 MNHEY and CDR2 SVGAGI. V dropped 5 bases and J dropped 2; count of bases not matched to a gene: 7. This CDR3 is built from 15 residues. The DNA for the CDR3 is TGTGCCAGCAGTCCGGCTGGGACAGTCACAGATACGCAGTATTTT. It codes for CASSPAGTVTDTQYF.

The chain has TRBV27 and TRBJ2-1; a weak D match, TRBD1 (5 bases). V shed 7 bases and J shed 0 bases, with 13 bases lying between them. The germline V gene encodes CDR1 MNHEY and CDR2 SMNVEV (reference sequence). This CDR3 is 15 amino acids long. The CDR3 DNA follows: TGTGCCAGCACCTCGGACATCAACTCCTACAATGAGCAGTTCTTC. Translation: CASTSDINSYNEQFF.

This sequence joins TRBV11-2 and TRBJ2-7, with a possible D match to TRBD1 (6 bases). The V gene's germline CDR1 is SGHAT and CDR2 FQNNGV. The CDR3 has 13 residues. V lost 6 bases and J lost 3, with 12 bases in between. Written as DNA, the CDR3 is TGTGCCAGCAGATTGACAGGTGGCTACGAGCAGTACTTC. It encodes CASRLTGGYEQYF. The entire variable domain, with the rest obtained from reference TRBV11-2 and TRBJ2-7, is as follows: EAGVAQSPRYKIIEKRQSVAFWCNPISGHATLYWYQQILGQGPKLLIQFQNNGVVDDSQLPKDRFSAERLKGVDSTLKIQPAKLEDSAVYLCASRLTGGYEQYFGPGTRLTVT.

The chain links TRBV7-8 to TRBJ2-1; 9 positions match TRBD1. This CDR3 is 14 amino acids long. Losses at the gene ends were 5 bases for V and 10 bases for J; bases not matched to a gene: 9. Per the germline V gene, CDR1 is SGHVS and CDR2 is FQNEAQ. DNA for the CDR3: TGTGCCAGCAGCCATTCTACAGGGGGCCGGGAGCAGTTCTTC. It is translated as CASSHSTGGREQFF.